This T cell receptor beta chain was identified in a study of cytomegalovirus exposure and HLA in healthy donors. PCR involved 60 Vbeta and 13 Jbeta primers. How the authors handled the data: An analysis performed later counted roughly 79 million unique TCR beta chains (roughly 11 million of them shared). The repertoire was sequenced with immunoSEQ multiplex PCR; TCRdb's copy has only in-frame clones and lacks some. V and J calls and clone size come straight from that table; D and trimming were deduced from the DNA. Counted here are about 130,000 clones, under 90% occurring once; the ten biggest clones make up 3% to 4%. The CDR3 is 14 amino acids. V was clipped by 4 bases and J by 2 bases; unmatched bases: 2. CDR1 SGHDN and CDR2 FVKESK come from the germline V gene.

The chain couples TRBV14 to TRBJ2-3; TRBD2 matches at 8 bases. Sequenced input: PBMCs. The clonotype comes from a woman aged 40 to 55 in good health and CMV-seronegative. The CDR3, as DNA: TGTGCCAGCAGCCCCGGACTAGCCACAGATACGCAGTATTTT. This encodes CASSPGLATDTQYF. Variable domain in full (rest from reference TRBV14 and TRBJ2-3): EAGVTQFPSHSVIEKGQTVTLRCDPISGHDNLYWYRRVMGKEIKFLLHFVKESKQDESGMPNNRFLAERTGGTYSTLKVQPAELEDSGVYFCASSPGLATDTQYFGPGTRLTVL.